A single sample gave rise to the 13 T cell receptor beta chains below, sequenced in a study of blood T cell repertoires in COVID-19. TCRdb's table, derived via immunoSEQ multiplex PCR, lists solely in-frame clones and lacks some. The data contain over 150,000 clones, roughly 81% of them singletons. Sequencing input: peripheral blood. These receptors originate from a woman older than 75 with COVID-19, enrolled during active disease.

The gene calls are TRBV3-1 (or the pseudogene TRBV3-2) and TRBJ1-2; 10 nucleotides agree with TRBD1. The CDR3 covers 14 residues. J was trimmed by 8 bases and V by 7 bases; bases with no gene match: 10. Germline CDR1 and CDR2: LGHDT and YNNKEL (reference sequence). Here the CDR3 DNA reads TGTGCCAGCACACGTCAAGGGACAGGGGACGGCTACACCTTC. Its protein is CASTRQGTGDGYTF.

The rearrangement uses TRBV7-2 and TRBJ2-1, with TRBD1 matching 9 bases. Germline V gene lookup returns CDR1 SGHTA and CDR2 FQGNSA. With V trimmed by 1 base and J by 7 bases, 5 bases remained unmatched. The CDR3 covers 15 residues. Here the CDR3 DNA reads TGTGCCAGCAGCTTAGACAGGGGGCAATGGAATGAGCAGTTCTTC. Translation gives CASSLDRGQWNEQFF.

The CDR3 loop is CAISAGGRPPNTGELFF. CDR3 DNA: TGTGCCATCAGTGCTGGCGGGAGGCCTCCGAACACCGGGGAGCTGTTTTTT. The chain has TRBV10-3 and TRBJ2-2, with TRBD2 identical over 8 bases. J was trimmed by 0 bases and V by 4 bases; bases with no gene match: 7. Germline CDR1 is ENHRY and CDR2 is SYGVKD. CDR3 length: 17 amino acids.

The chain is built from TRBV27 and TRBJ2-1; 12 nucleotides match TRBD2. CDR1 is MNHEY and CDR2 is SMNVEV in the germline V gene (reference sequence). After removal of 3 bases from V and 5 bases from J, the junction contained 5 bases not matched to a gene. The length of the CDR3 is 16 residues. The CDR3 bases are TGTGCCAGCAGTTTGGCGGGACTAGCGGGTAACAATGAGCAGTTCTTC. Its translation is CASSLAGLAGNNEQFF.

The gene calls are TRBV9 and TRBJ2-1, with 11 bases fitting TRBD2. V was clipped by 0 bases and J by 8 bases; unmatched bases: 4. The CDR3 is 15 residues long. The germline V gene encodes CDR1 SGDLS and CDR2 YYNGEE. Here the CDR3 DNA reads TGTGCCAGCAGCGTAGGTAGCGGGAGGGCCGATGAGCAGTTCTTC. This translates into CASSVGSGRADEQFF. The variable domain in full, with the rest retrieved from reference TRBV9 and TRBJ2-1, is DSGVTQTPKHLITATGQRVTLRCSPRSGDLSVYWYQQSLDQGLQFLIQYYNGEERAKGNILERFSAQQFPDLHSELNLSSLELGDSALYFCASSVGSGRADEQFFGPGTRLTVL.

V is TRBV18 and J is TRBJ2-1, with 7 positions matching TRBD2. CDR3 length equals 17 residues. The V gene end was trimmed by 1 base and the J gene end by 1 base; junction bases not matched to a gene: 7. From germline, CDR1 is KGHSH and CDR2 LQKENI. The CDR3 nucleotides are TGTGCCAGCTCACCACGGCAGCGGGGAGGATCCTACAATGAGCAGTTCTTC. Amino acid sequence: CASSPRQRGGSYNEQFF.

This clone showed up many times. The V and J genes are TRBV12-3 or TRBV12-4 and TRBJ1-1, with 8 bases lining up with TRBD1. V shed 8 bases and J 3 bases; nucleotides not matched to a gene: 5. CDR3 length: 13 amino acids. CDR3 sequence: CASGSGGHTEAFF. DNA of the CDR3: TGTGCCAGCGGCTCAGGGGGCCACACTGAAGCTTTCTTT.

The chain joins TRBV9 to TRBJ1-2, with D perhaps matching TRBD1 (6 bases). CDR1 is SGDLS and CDR2 is YYNGEE in the germline V gene. The V and J ends lost 3 bases and 8 bases respectively, with 14 bases between them. There are 13 residues in the CDR3. The CDR3 nucleotides read TGTGCCAGCAGCGGGGGACACGGGTTGGGCTACACCTTC. It specifies CASSGGHGLGYTF. The whole variable domain, remainder taken from reference TRBV9 and TRBJ1-2, is DSGVTQTPKHLITATGQRVTLRCSPRSGDLSVYWYQQSLDQGLQFLIQYYNGEERAKGNILERFSAQQFPDLHSELNLSSLELGDSALYFCASSGGHGLGYTFGSGTRLTVV.

This clone was observed a few times. The chain has TRBV6-5 and TRBJ1-2, with TRBD1 identical over 12 bases. CDR3 length equals 15 residues. Germline V lookup: CDR1 MNHEY, CDR2 SVGAGI. V lost 6 bases to trimming and J lost 8 bases; unmatched junction nucleotides: 10. The CDR3 coding sequence is TGTGCCAGCAGACCCCCGGGACAGGGGGCGCTGGGCTACACCTTC. Its protein is CASRPPGQGALGYTF.

The rearrangement links TRBV30 to TRBJ2-7; 8 nucleotides agree with TRBD2. CDR3 length: 16 residues. V shed 5 bases, J shed 4 bases, and the junction held 16 bases outside the gene matches. Germline V gives CDR1 GTSNPN, CDR2 SVGIG (reference sequence). The CDR3 sequence: CAWRRGTGGPRYEQYF. Here the CDR3 DNA reads TGTGCCTGGCGGAGGGGGACGGGAGGGCCTCGGTACGAGCAGTACTTC.

This chain connects TRBV30 to TRBJ2-2; tentatively, D is TRBD2 (6 bases). The length of the CDR3 is 15 residues. Germline V CDR1 and CDR2: GTSNPN, SVGIG (reference sequence). Trimming took 7 bases from V and 0 from J, leaving 15 bases between them. CDR3 sequence: CASDRGKTNTGELFF. CDR3 nucleotide sequence: TGTGCCTCTGACCGCGGGAAGACGAACACCGGGGAGCTGTTTTTT.

The V gene is TRBV9, the J gene TRBJ1-6, with a weak D call TRBD1 (5 bases). Per the germline V gene, CDR1 is SGDLS and CDR2 is YYNGEE. The CDR3 is 14 amino acids. With 4 bases removed from V and 4 bases from J, the gap between germline ends came to 9 bases. CDR3 nucleotide sequence: TGTGCCAGCAGCATACAGGCGTATAATTCACCCCTCCACTTT. This translates into CASSIQAYNSPLHF.

This clone appeared a single time. V gene TRBV9 combines with J gene TRBJ2-2, with TRBD2 as a possible D gene (6 bases). V dropped 6 bases and J dropped 4 bases, with 19 bases sitting between them. The length of the CDR3 is 16 residues. CDR1 and CDR2 from the germline V gene are SGDLS and YYNGEE. The CDR3 is CASTKGFQAGTGELFF. Here the CDR3 DNA reads TGTGCCAGCACCAAGGGGTTCCAAGCGGGCACCGGGGAGCTGTTTTTT.